These 26 T cell receptor beta chains were sequenced from one sample in a study of response to subunit inactivated influenza vaccine. TCRdb ran MiXCR on the RT-PCR reads and lists one entry per CDR3 protein. The sample has roughly 630,000 distinct CDR3 sequences, less than 15% seen once. The source material was PBMCs from blood, sampled less than 15 days before vaccination. Every receptor here comes from a man aged 45-60 years who received an inactivated influenza vaccine.

The chain couples TRBV2 to TRBJ2-5; either TRBD1 or TRBD2 may supply D (7 bases each). The germline CDR1 and CDR2 sequences are SNHLY and FYNNEI. V lost 1 base and J lost 4, with 19 bases in between. This CDR3 has 17 amino acids. CDR3 DNA: TGTGCCAGCAGTGAAGGCCCACCTACAGGGGAGGGAGAGACCCAGTACTTC. The encoded protein is CASSEGPPTGEGETQYF.

This clonotype turned up a few times. The gene calls are TRBV6-5 and TRBJ1-1, with D uncertain. Germline CDR1 is MNHEY and CDR2 is SVGAGI. The length of the CDR3 is 17 residues. V was cut by 0 bases and J by 0 bases, with 14 bases left in between. CDR3 nucleotide sequence: TGTGCCAGCAGTTACTCTTCCCAGGTTAGGTTGAACACTGAAGCTTTCTTT. Its protein product is CASSYSSQVRLNTEAFF.

This clonotype was picked up many times. J is TRBJ1-1 and V is TRBV5-1; D not certain. V shed 5 bases and J shed 1 base, with 3 bases lying between them. Germline loops: CDR1 SGHRS, CDR2 YFSETQ. The CDR3 loop spans 11 amino acids. The CDR3 bases are TGCGCCAGCAGGGAGAACACTGAAGCTTTCTTT. The encoded protein is CASRENTEAFF.

The table lists this clonotype with a few counts. The gene calls are TRBV20-1 and TRBJ2-2; TRBD1 matches 8 bases. The CDR3 consists of 16 residues. J lost 5 bases, V lost 0 bases, and 8 bases had no gene match. The germline V gene has CDR1 DFQATT and CDR2 SNEGSKA (reference sequence). CDR3 nucleotides: TGCAGTGCTAGAGAAAGGAACAGGGGGGTAACCGGGGAGCTGTTTTTT. Translation gives CSARERNRGVTGELFF.

The rearrangement joins TRBV11-2 to TRBJ2-1, with 14 positions matching TRBD2. Germline CDR1 and CDR2: SGHAT and FQNNGV. The CDR3 covers 20 residues. The J segment lost 0 bases and the V segment lost 5 bases, leaving 12 bases of the junction unmatched. The CDR3 coding sequence is TGTGCCAGCAGCCCCGCCGGACTAGCGGGGGGCGGGCGCTCCTACAATGAGCAGTTCTTC. It encodes CASSPAGLAGGGRSYNEQFF.

This clonotype has a handful of counts. The V call is TRBV5-1, the J call TRBJ2-4, with D maybe TRBD1 (6 bases). CDR1 SGHRS and CDR2 YFSETQ come from the germline V gene. V shed 0 bases and J shed 1 base, with 11 bases lying between them. The CDR3 contains 16 residues. DNA of the CDR3: TGCGCCAGCAGCTTGGGAAGGGGGAGTGCCAAAAACATTCAGTACTTC. This encodes CASSLGRGSAKNIQYF.

This clonotype occurred a few times. V and J are TRBV20-1 and TRBJ2-3, with 7 positions matching TRBD2. This CDR3 region has 13 residues. With 7 bases clipped from V and 0 bases from J, the junction kept 4 bases outside the gene matches. Germline lookup yields CDR1 DFQATT and CDR2 SNEGSKA (reference sequence). The CDR3 is CSGEGLSTDTQYF. The CDR3 coding sequence is TGCAGTGGGGAGGGATTAAGCACAGATACGCAGTATTTT.

This clonotype was seen at least ten times. The gene calls are TRBV6-2 or TRBV6-3 and TRBJ2-6; unclear D gene. V lost 9 bases and J lost 2, with 8 bases in between. CDR3 length equals 13 residues. CDR1 and CDR2 from the germline V gene are MNHEY and SVGEGT. The CDR3 region has the DNA TGTGCCAGTTGGGCGGCTGGGGCCAACGTCCTGACTTTC. Amino acids: CASWAAGANVLTF.

This chain links TRBV12-3 or TRBV12-4 with TRBJ2-7; the match to TRBD1 covers 8 bases. V gave up 7 bases and J gave up 5 bases; unmatched junction bases: 7. The CDR3 loop spans 13 amino acids. The CDR3 DNA sequence: TGTGCCAGCACTAAGTGGACAGGGAACGAGCAGTACTTC. Its protein is CASTKWTGNEQYF.

This clonotype was counted at least ten times. This chain connects TRBV7-9 to TRBJ2-2; D is perhaps TRBD2 (6 bases). The CDR3 loop spans 13 amino acids. V gave up 4 bases and J gave up 4 bases, with 7 bases separating them. The germline gives CDR1 SEHNR, CDR2 FQNEAQ (reference sequence). The CDR3 spells CASSWDSTGELFF. In nucleotides, the CDR3 is TGTGCCAGCAGCTGGGACTCCACCGGGGAGCTGTTTTTT.

The chain joins TRBV29-1 to TRBJ2-3; 11 bases match TRBD2. CDR1 and CDR2 (germline): SQVTM, ANQGSEA. This CDR3 has 16 amino acids. Trimming at V came to 5 bases and at J to 5 bases, leaving 12 bases not matched to a gene. The CDR3 DNA reads TGCAGCGTTCTACGGATAGCGGGAGGGCCGGGAGATACGCAGTATTTT. Translated, it gives CSVLRIAGGPGDTQYF.

This clonotype was seen only once. J is TRBJ2-1 and V is TRBV28; TRBD2 is a possible D gene (6 bases). V gave up 6 bases and J gave up 0 bases, with 15 bases separating them. Germline V gene data show CDR1 as MDHEN and CDR2 as SYDVKM. There are 16 residues in the CDR3. The CDR3 here is CASRDRDSSSYNEQFF. CDR3 coding DNA: TGTGCCAGCAGAGACCGGGACTCCAGCTCCTACAATGAGCAGTTCTTC.

The rearrangement joins TRBV7-8 to TRBJ1-5; 10 positions match TRBD1. There are 19 residues in the CDR3. Germline loops: CDR1 SGHVS, CDR2 FQNEAQ. Germline trimming cut 5 bases from V and 0 bases from J; bases unmatched to any gene: 13. For the CDR3, the DNA is TGTGCCAGCAGCCCAAACAGGGACAGGGGATCCCATAGCAATCAGCCCCAGCATTTT. Its translation: CASSPNRDRGSHSNQPQHF. Full variable domain (rest looked up from reference TRBV7-8 and TRBJ1-5): GAGVSQSPRYKVAKRGQDVALRCDPISGHVSLFWYQQALGQGPEFLTYFQNEAQLDKSGLPSDRFFAERPEGSVSTLKIQRTQQEDSAVYLCASSPNRDRGSHSNQPQHFGDGTRLSIL.

V and J are TRBV2 and TRBJ2-7, with 10 bases identical to TRBD2. This CDR3 has 14 amino acids. Unmatched junction bases numbered 8, after V lost 7 bases and J lost 5 bases. Germline V gene sequence: CDR1 SNHLY, CDR2 FYNNEI. DNA for the CDR3: TGTGCCAGCACGGCGCCTAGCGGGGGCCACGAGCAGTACTTC. Protein sequence: CASTAPSGGHEQYF.

The CDR3 loop reads CAIRVGQTHGYTF. Here the CDR3 DNA reads TGTGCCATCAGGGTGGGCCAGACCCATGGCTACACCTTC. V gene TRBV10-3 combines with J gene TRBJ1-2; unclear D gene. This CDR3 spans 13 amino acids. V lost 6 bases to trimming and J lost 6 bases, with 14 bases between them. Germline loops: CDR1 ENHRY, CDR2 SYGVKD.

The CDR3 spells CATGQGGPETQYF. The CDR3 nucleotides read TGTGCCACCGGACAGGGAGGTCCAGAGACCCAGTACTTC. The V gene is TRBV10-3, the J gene TRBJ2-5; 8 bases align to TRBD1. This CDR3 has 13 residues. Unmatched junction bases numbered 8, after V lost 10 bases and J lost 4 bases. The germline V gene has CDR1 ENHRY and CDR2 SYGVKD.

The sample holds many counts of this clonotype. The chain uses TRBV20-1 and TRBJ1-2; no definite D call. Germline-derived CDR1 and CDR2 are DFQATT and SNEGSKA (reference sequence). The CDR3 is 16 residues long. V lost 0 bases and J 6 bases, leaving 20 bases between the germline ends. CDR3 amino acids: CSARDPPFLVWDGYTF. The CDR3 DNA is TGCAGTGCTAGAGACCCACCTTTTCTAGTCTGGGATGGCTACACCTTC.

This clonotype was counted many times. The gene calls are TRBV12-3 or TRBV12-4 and TRBJ1-5; TRBD1 aligns across 7 bases. Unmatched junction bases numbered 7, after V lost 5 bases and J lost 3 bases. The CDR3 contains 15 residues. CDR3 region: CASSDQGVPNQPQHF. DNA of the CDR3: TGTGCCAGCAGTGATCAGGGGGTCCCCAATCAGCCCCAGCATTTT.

This clonotype was counted many times. V and J are TRBV11-2 and TRBJ2-1, with a weak D call TRBD2 (7 bases). V was pared by 0 bases and J by 1 base, with 19 bases between. This CDR3 contains 19 residues. Germline V gene sequence: CDR1 SGHAT, CDR2 FQNNGV. The CDR3 DNA reads as TGTGCCAGCAGCTTAGATGGGATGGGGGGGGGCAAGTCCTACAATGAGCAGTTCTTC. Amino acids: CASSLDGMGGGKSYNEQFF.

The sample holds a few counts of this clonotype. V is TRBV20-1 and J is TRBJ2-1; no clear D. This CDR3 is built from 11 residues. Germline V gives CDR1 DFQATT, CDR2 SNEGSKA (reference sequence). V lost 7 bases, J lost 7 bases, and 11 bases lay in between. The CDR3 DNA reads TGCAGTGGGTCGAACTGGAATGAGCAGTTCTTC. It is translated as CSGSNWNEQFF.

J is TRBJ1-4 and V is TRBV5-1, with D unclear. V lost 3 bases to trimming and J lost 0 bases, with 9 bases between them. The germline CDR1 and CDR2 sequences are SGHRS and YFSETQ. CDR3 length: 15 amino acids. The CDR3 coding sequence is TGCGCCAGCAGCTATTCGGTTGCAACTAATGAAAAACTGTTTTTT. Translated: CASSYSVATNEKLFF.

This clonotype was counted only a few times. CDR3 loop: CASTRDPSYNEQFF. CDR3 in DNA: TGTGCCAGCACCCGGGACCCGTCCTACAATGAGCAGTTCTTC. The gene calls are TRBV6-2 or TRBV6-3 and TRBJ2-1, with D tentatively TRBD1 or TRBD2 (5 bases each). Trimming took off 7 bases at V and 1 base at J, with 11 bases between the two ends. Germline V CDR1 and CDR2: MNHEY, SVGEGT. The CDR3 runs to 14 residues.

This clonotype was seen more than once but under ten times. The chain has TRBV13 and TRBJ2-1, with 12 bases lining up with TRBD2. The CDR3 extends over 18 amino acids. V shed 5 bases and J 6 bases; nucleotides not matched to a gene: 14. The germline V gene has CDR1 PRHDT and CDR2 FYEKMQ (reference sequence). As DNA, the CDR3 is TGTGCCAGCAGCCCAAAATTAGAGACTAGCGGGAGCGCCAATGAGCAGTTCTTC. Its translation is CASSPKLETSGSANEQFF.

The CDR3 region has the DNA TGCAGCGCCCGGGACACTGAGCAGTTCTTC. This sequence encodes CSARDTEQFF. The V gene is TRBV29-1, the J gene TRBJ2-1; D might be TRBD1 (6 bases). The CDR3 extends over 10 amino acids. CDR1 and CDR2 (germline): SQVTM, ANQGSEA. The V and J ends lost 7 bases and 9 bases respectively, with 10 bases between them.

As regards this clonotype: A read error is possible here, since a much larger clone lies one base away. This chain connects TRBV5-1 to TRBJ2-1; the match to TRBD1 covers 8 bases. The CDR3 spans 14 residues. The V gene's germline CDR1 is SGHRS and CDR2 YFSETQ. The V and J ends lost 3 bases and 5 bases, in that order; junction bases with no gene match: 4. CDR3 nucleotide sequence: TGCGCCAGCAGCTGGACAGGGAGTAACAATGAGCAGTTCTTC. It translates to CASSWTGSNNEQFF.

The chain employs TRBV7-3 and TRBJ2-1; no clear D gene. Looked up from germline, CDR1 is SGHTA and CDR2 is FQGTGA. CDR3 size: 15 residues. V lost 5 bases and J lost 0, with 11 bases in between. CDR3 DNA: TGTGCCAGCAGCGATACTCCTAGCTCCTACAATGAGCAGTTCTTC. Residues: CASSDTPSSYNEQFF.